These T cell receptor beta chains were read from a single sample in a study of T cell responses to AZD1222 COVID-19 vaccine. Assay: immunoSEQ multiplex PCR; the TCRdb copy retains only in-frame clones and omits some. Seen here are 90,000 to 150,000 clones, about 89% observed once, and the top ten hold roughly 5%. The material sequenced was peripheral blood, taken on day 0 of AZD1222 vaccination. Every receptor here comes from an adult in good health. Each CDR3 is given without its conserved first and last residue. A D gene is named only where the DNA matches it firmly. The size field is filled for only some rows; it gives once, few, many or a size class.

-	TRBJ1-1	TRBD1	TRBV7-9	ASRPMTGANTEAF
-	TRBJ2-1	-	TRBV20-1	SASQFNEQF
few	TRBJ1-5	-	TRBV30	AWSETGQPQH
few	TRBJ2-2	TRBD1	TRBV3-1/TRBV3-2	ASSPRTGQGTGELF
-	TRBJ2-6	-	TRBV4-1	ASSQDGTGAGANVLT
once	TRBJ2-5	-	TRBV12-3/TRBV12-4	ASSFGGEKTQY
-	TRBJ1-2	-	TRBV7-3	ASSSTRTPYRANYGYT
once	TRBJ1-2	-	TRBV18	ASSVQSPSFGYGYT
once	TRBJ1-3	-	TRBV5-1	ASSPRFGNTIY
once	TRBJ2-7	-	TRBV30	AWRDGYEQY
-	TRBJ1-2	-	TRBV14	ASTRTPLDGYT
once	TRBJ2-5	TRBD2	TRBV5-1	ASSLEWTAAGGTQY
-	TRBJ1-3	-	TRBV12-5	ASEPEQGRSGNTIY
-	TRBJ1-5	TRBD1	TRBV19	ASSRDRDQPQH
few	TRBJ2-2	TRBD1	TRBV29-1	SVGGRGITGELF
-	TRBJ1-1	-	TRBV28	ASSLSLEPGTEAF
once	TRBJ2-7	TRBD2	TRBV5-1	ASSLGLAGGSYEQY
-	TRBJ1-2	-	TRBV6-5	ASKTGPVYGYT
-	TRBJ2-6	-	TRBV6-1	ASSEVGISGANVLT
-	TRBJ1-1	-	TRBV30	AWSVLGVNTEAF
once	TRBJ2-1	TRBD2	TRBV3-1/TRBV3-2	ASSQRRTGTINNEQF
-	TRBJ1-1	-	TRBV3-1/TRBV3-2	ASSPVSAF
-	TRBJ2-7	-	TRBV6-1	ASSEAGGGVEQY
-	TRBJ2-7	-	TRBV6-5	ASRYFGTSPSYEQY
-	TRBJ2-5	-	TRBV5-1	ASSLEVQTQY
-	TRBJ1-4	-	TRBV4-1	ASSQDRGNEKLF
-	TRBJ2-7	-	TRBV7-9	ASSSPPAGVSSYEQY
-	TRBJ1-6	-	TRBV19	ASSGSGFNSPLH
-	TRBJ1-1	-	TRBV6-5	ASKPGGRRTEAF
-	TRBJ2-2	-	TRBV5-1	ASSPWRGSDTGELF
-	TRBJ2-7	-	TRBV29-1	SVGDYEQY
-	TRBJ1-6	TRBD1	TRBV2	ASSLTRDRVSPLH
-	TRBJ2-7	TRBD2	TRBV6-5	ASSREAYEQY
medium-sized	TRBJ1-2	-	TRBV27	ASSPEGNYGYT
-	TRBJ1-1	TRBD1	TRBV12-5	ASGRDSNTEAF
-	TRBJ2-3	-	TRBV28	ASSLTGFTQY
-	TRBJ1-5	-	TRBV19	ASSILAGIRHQPQH
-	TRBJ2-7	-	TRBV30	AWSIGLSYEQY
many	TRBJ1-3	-	TRBV7-9	ASSLGAGNTIY
few	TRBJ1-2	-	TRBV12-3/TRBV12-4	ASSGGGYGYT
-	TRBJ1-5	-	TRBV28	ASRSRGLLSSNQPQH
-	TRBJ2-1	-	TRBV14	ASSQVGEEQF
-	TRBJ1-1	-	TRBV6-2/TRBV6-3	ASSYTEGTEAF
-	TRBJ2-5	-	TRBV6-1	ASSERAKETQY